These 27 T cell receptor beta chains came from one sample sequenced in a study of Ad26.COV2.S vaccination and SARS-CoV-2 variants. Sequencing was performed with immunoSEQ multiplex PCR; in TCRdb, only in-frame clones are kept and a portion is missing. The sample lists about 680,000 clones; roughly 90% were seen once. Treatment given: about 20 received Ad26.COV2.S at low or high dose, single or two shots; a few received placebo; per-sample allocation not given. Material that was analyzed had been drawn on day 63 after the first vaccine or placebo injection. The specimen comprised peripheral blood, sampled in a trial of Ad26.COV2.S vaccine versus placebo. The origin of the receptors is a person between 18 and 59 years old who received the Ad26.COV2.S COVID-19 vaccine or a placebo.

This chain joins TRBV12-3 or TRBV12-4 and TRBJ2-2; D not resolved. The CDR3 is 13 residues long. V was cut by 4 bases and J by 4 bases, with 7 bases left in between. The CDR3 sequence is CASSSQATGELFF. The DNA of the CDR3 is TGTGCCAGCAGTTCCCAGGCCACCGGGGAGCTGTTTTTT.

The CDR3 loop is CASSVALGAEQYF. The CDR3 DNA follows: TGTGCCAGCAGCGTAGCTCTGGGTGCCGAGCAGTACTTC. The chain couples TRBV9 to TRBJ2-7, with no clear D. Germline V gene lookup returns CDR1 SGDLS and CDR2 YYNGEE. Trimming removed 0 bases from V and 6 bases from J, with 10 bases in between. CDR3 length: 13 residues.

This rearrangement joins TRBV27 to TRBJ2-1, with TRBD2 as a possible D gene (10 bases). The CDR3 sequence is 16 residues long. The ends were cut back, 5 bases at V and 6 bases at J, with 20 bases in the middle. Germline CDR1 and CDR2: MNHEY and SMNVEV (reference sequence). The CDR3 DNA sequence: TGTGCCAGCAGTCCCCAACTAGCGGGACAGGGCAATGAGCAGTTCTTC. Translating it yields CASSPQLAGQGNEQFF.

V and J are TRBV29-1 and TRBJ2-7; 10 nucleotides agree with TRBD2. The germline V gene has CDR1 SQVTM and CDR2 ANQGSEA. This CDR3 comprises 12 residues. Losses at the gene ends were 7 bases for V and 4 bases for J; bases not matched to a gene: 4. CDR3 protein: CSGLAGEYEQYF. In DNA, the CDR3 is TGCAGCGGTCTAGCGGGAGAATACGAGCAGTACTTC.

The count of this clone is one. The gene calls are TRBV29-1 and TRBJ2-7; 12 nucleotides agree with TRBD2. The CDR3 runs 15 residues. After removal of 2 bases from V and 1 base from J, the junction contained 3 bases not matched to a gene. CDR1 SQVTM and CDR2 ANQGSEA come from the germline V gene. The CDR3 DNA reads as TGCAGCGTTGAAAAGACTAGCGGGGGATCCTACGAGCAGTACTTC. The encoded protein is CSVEKTSGGSYEQYF.

Here the CDR3 DNA reads TGCAGTGGGACCGGTAACAATGAGCAGTTCTTC. The encoded protein is CSGTGNNEQFF. J is TRBJ2-1 and V is TRBV20-1; no clear D gene. This CDR3 comprises 11 residues. Germline V gene lookup returns CDR1 DFQATT and CDR2 SNEGSKA (reference sequence). V was cut by 7 bases and J by 5 bases, with 9 bases left in between.

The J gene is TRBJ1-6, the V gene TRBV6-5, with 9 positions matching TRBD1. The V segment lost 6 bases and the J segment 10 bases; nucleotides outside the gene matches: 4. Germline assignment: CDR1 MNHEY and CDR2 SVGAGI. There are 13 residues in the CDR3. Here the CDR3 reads CASRGQGSSPLHF. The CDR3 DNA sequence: TGTGCCAGCAGGGGACAGGGCAGCTCACCCCTCCACTTT.

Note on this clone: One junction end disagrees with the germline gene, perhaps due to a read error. The CDR3 DNA sequence: TGTGCCAGCAGCCCCCCGACAGGTTTTCCCCTCCCCTTC. Translated: CASSPPTGFPLPF. This chain uses TRBV7-2 with TRBJ1-2, with D possibly matching TRBD1 (6 bases). CDR3 length equals 13 residues. Germline V gene sequence: CDR1 SGHTA, CDR2 FQGNSA.

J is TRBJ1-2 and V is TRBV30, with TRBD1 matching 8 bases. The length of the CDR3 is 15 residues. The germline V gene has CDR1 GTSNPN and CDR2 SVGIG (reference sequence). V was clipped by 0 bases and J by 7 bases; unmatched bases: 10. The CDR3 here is CAWSVLWGQAGGYTF. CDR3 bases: TGTGCCTGGAGTGTACTTTGGGGACAGGCCGGTGGCTACACCTTC.

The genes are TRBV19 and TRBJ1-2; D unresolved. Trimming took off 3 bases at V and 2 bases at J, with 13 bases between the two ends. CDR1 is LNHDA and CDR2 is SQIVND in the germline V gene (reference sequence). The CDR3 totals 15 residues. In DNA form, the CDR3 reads TGTGCCAGTAGTATGGAGCCTCGGAGGAACTATGGCTACACCTTC. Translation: CASSMEPRRNYGYTF.

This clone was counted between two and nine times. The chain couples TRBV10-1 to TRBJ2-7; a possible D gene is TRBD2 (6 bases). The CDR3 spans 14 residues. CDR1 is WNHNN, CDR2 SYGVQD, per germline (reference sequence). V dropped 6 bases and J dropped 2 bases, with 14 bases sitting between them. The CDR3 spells CASSLALGPYEQYF. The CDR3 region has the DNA TGCGCCAGCAGCCTAGCGCTGGGACCCTACGAGCAGTACTTC.

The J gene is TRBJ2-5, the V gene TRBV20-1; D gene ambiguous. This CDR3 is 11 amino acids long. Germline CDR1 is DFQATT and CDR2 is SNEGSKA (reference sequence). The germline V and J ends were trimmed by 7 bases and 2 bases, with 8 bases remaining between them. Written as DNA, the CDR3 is TGCAGTGGGGGTAGACAAGAGACCCAGTACTTC. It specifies CSGGRQETQYF.

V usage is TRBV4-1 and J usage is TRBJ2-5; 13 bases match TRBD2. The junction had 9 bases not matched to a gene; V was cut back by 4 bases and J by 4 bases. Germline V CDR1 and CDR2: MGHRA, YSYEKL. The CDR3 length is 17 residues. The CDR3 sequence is CASSPGLAGPPLETQYF. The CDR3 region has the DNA TGCGCCAGCAGCCCGGGACTAGCGGGGCCTCCGTTAGAGACCCAGTACTTC.

The CDR3 loop is CAWTYRSGRGGSPLHF. CDR3 nucleotide sequence: TGTGCCTGGACCTATCGATCGGGCAGGGGGGGTTCACCCCTCCACTTT. The chain employs TRBV30 and TRBJ1-6; TRBD1 matches 7 bases. With V trimmed by 4 bases and J by 9 bases, 15 bases remained unmatched. The CDR3 spans 16 residues. Germline assignment: CDR1 GTSNPN and CDR2 SVGIG (reference sequence).

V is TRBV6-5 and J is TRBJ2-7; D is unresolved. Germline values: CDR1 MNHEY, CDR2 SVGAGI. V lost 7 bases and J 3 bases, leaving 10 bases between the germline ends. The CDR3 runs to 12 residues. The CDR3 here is CASKTYNYEQYF. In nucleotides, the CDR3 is TGTGCCAGCAAGACGTACAACTACGAGCAGTACTTC.

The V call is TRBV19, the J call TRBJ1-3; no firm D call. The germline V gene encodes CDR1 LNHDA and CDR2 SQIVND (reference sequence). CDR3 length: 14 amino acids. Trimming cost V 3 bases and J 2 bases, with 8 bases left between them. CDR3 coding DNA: TGTGCCAGTAGTATCAGCAGCGCTGGAAACACCATATATTTT. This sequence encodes CASSISSAGNTIYF.

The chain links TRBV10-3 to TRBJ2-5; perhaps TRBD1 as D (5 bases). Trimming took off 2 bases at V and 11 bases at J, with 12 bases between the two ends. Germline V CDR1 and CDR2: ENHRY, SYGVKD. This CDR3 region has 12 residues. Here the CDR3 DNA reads TGTGCCATCAGTGAGGTAGCAGGGCGGCAGTACTTC. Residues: CAISEVAGRQYF.

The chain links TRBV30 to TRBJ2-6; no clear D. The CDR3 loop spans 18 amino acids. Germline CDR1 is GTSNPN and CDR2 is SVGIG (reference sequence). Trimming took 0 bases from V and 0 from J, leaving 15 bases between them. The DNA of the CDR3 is TGTGCCTGGAGTGTACTTTTACCGGGCAGCTCTGGGGCCAACGTCCTGACTTTC. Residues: CAWSVLLPGSSGANVLTF.

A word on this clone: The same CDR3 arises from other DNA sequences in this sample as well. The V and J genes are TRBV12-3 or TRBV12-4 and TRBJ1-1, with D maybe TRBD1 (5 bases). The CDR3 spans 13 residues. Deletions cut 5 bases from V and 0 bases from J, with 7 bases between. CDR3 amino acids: CASSPRVNTEAFF. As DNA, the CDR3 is TGTGCCAGCAGTCCCAGGGTGAACACTGAAGCTTTCTTT.

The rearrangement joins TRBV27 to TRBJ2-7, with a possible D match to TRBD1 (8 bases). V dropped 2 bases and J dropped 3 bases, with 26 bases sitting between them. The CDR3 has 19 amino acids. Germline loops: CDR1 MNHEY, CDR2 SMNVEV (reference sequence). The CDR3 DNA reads TGTGCCAGCAGTTTAAGCGGGGTCGGGACAGGACTTTCGAGCTACGAGCAGTACTTC. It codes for CASSLSGVGTGLSSYEQYF.

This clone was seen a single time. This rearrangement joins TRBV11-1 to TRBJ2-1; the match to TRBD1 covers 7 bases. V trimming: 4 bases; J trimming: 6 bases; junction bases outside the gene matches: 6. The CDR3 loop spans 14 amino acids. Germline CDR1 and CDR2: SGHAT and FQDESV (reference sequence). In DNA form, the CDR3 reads TGTGCCAGCAGCTCTATCGACAGGGTCAATGAGCAGTTCTTC. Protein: CASSSIDRVNEQFF.

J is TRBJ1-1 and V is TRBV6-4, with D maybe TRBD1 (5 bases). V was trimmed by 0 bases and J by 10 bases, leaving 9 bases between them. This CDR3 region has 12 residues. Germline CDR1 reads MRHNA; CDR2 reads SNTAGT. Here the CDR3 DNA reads TGTGCCAGCAGTGACTCCGAGGGGCGAGCTTTCTTT. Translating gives CASSDSEGRAFF.

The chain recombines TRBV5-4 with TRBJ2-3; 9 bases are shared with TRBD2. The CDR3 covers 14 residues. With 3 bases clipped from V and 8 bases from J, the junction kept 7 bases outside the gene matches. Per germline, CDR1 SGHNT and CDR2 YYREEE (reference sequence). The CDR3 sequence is CASSSALAGGTQYF. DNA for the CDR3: TGTGCCAGCAGCTCGGCACTAGCGGGCGGTACGCAGTATTTT.

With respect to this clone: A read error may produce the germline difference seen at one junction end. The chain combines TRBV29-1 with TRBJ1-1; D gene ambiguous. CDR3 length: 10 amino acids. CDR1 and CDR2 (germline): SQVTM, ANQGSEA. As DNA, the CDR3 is TGCAGCGTTGAACTCTCCTCGCACCTCTTT. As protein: CSVELSSHLF.

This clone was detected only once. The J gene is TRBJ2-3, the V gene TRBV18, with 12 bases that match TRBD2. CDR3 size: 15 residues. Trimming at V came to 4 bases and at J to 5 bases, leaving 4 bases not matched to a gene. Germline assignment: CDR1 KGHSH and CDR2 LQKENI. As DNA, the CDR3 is TGTGCCAGCTCACTAGTGACTAGCGGGGGAGATACGCAGTATTTT. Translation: CASSLVTSGGDTQYF.

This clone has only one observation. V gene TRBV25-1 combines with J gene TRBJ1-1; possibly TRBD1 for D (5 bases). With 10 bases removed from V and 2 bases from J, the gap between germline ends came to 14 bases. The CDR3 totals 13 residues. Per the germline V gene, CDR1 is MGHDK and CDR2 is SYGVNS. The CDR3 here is CATEGQLNTEAFF. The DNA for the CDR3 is TGTGCCACGGAGGGGCAGCTCAACACTGAAGCTTTCTTT.

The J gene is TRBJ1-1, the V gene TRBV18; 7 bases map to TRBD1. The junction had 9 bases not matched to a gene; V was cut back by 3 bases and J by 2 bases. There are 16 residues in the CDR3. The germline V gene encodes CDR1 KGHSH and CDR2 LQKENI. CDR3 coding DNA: TGTGCCAGCTCACCTGACAGGGCGAGGCGTAACACTGAAGCTTTCTTT. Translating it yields CASSPDRARRNTEAFF.